Below, 17 T cell receptor beta chains from the same sample are listed, as sequenced in a study of response to subunit inactivated influenza vaccine. TCRdb passed the RT-PCR reads through MiXCR, listing each CDR3 protein once. The table records about 700,000 distinct CDR3 sequences, approximately 15% of them present only once. The sample consisted of PBMCs from blood, taken approximately 15 days before vaccination. These receptors were collected from a man over 45 who received an inactivated influenza vaccine.

This clonotype came up many times. This chain connects TRBV5-1 to TRBJ2-5; possibly TRBD2 for D (6 bases). Per the germline V gene, CDR1 is SGHRS and CDR2 is YFSETQ. The CDR3 consists of 16 residues. The ends were cut back, 5 bases at V and 5 bases at J, with 22 bases in the middle. The CDR3 loop is CASSSRSEGRNETQYF. The CDR3 DNA reads TGCGCCAGCAGTTCTAGGTCGGAGGGACGGAACGAGACCCAGTACTTC.

This clonotype has only a few counts. V usage is TRBV20-1 and J usage is TRBJ2-1; 9 bases map to TRBD2. With V trimmed by 3 bases and J by 6 bases, 6 bases remained unmatched. Per the germline V gene, CDR1 is DFQATT and CDR2 is SNEGSKA (reference sequence). CDR3 length: 14 amino acids. CDR3 DNA sequence: TGCAGTGCTAGCAGCGGGACTAGCAGCAATGAGCAGTTCTTC. Translated, it gives CSASSGTSSNEQFF.

A few counts support this clonotype. The chain couples TRBV5-1 to TRBJ2-1, with 8 positions matching TRBD1. Looked up from germline, CDR1 is SGHRS and CDR2 is YFSETQ. The trim removed 4 bases at V and 3 bases at J, leaving 3 bases unmatched. The CDR3 has 14 residues. The CDR3 nucleotides are TGCGCCAGCAGCCTGGACAGGGTCTACAATGAGCAGTTCTTC. It is translated as CASSLDRVYNEQFF.

As to this clonotype: It may be a read error: a sequence one base away is much more abundant. The chain combines TRBV6-2 or TRBV6-3 with TRBJ2-4; D not resolved. This CDR3 is built from 14 residues. Germline loops: CDR1 MNHEY, CDR2 SVGEGT. Trimming shortened V by 0 bases and J by 7 bases, and 10 bases separated the two germline ends. The CDR3: CASSYSAVINIQYF. As DNA, the CDR3 is TGTGCCAGCAGTTACTCGGCGGTCATTAACATTCAGTACTTC.

The table lists this clonotype with a few counts. The chain carries TRBV7-2 and TRBJ2-5, with 9 bases that match TRBD2. Germline V gene sequence: CDR1 SGHTA, CDR2 FQGNSA. CDR3 length equals 15 residues. The V segment lost 4 bases and the J segment 4 bases; nucleotides outside the gene matches: 7. CDR3 in DNA: TGTGCCAGCAGCTCGGCTAGCGGGGTTCCAGAGACCCAGTACTTC. It translates to CASSSASGVPETQYF.

The gene calls are TRBV6-2 or TRBV6-3 and TRBJ2-5; D tentatively fits TRBD1 or TRBD2 (5 bases each). This CDR3 spans 14 amino acids. The V and J ends lost 4 bases and 8 bases respectively, with 17 bases between them. Germline V gene sequence: CDR1 MNHEY, CDR2 SVGEGT. For the CDR3, the DNA is TGTGCCAGCAGTTCGACCGGGACGGGGATTACCCAGTACTTC. Its translation is CASSSTGTGITQYF.

In this sample, this clonotype turned up a few times. The rearrangement joins TRBV4-2 to TRBJ1-3, with no clear D. CDR1 and CDR2 from the germline V gene are LGHNA and YNFKEQ. The CDR3 spans 16 residues. V shed 0 bases and J shed 1 base, with 10 bases lying between them. The CDR3: CASSQDRVESGNTIYF. The DNA of the CDR3 is TGTGCCAGCAGCCAAGACCGGGTAGAGTCTGGAAACACCATATATTTT.

This clonotype was found a few times. The V and J genes are TRBV20-1 and TRBJ2-3; 12 positions match TRBD1. From germline, CDR1 is DFQATT and CDR2 SNEGSKA (reference sequence). Trimming took 5 bases from V and 4 from J; bases not matched to a gene: 13. The CDR3 is 17 amino acids. The CDR3 DNA follows: TGCAGTGCTGGAAATTACCGGGACAGGGGGCGCGCAGATACGCAGTATTTT. Protein sequence: CSAGNYRDRGRADTQYF.

There are a few counts of this clonotype. The CDR3 DNA follows: TGTGCCAGCACACTTGGATTCGGTTGGGCAGATACGCAGTATTTT. Translation: CASTLGFGWADTQYF. The chain combines TRBV11-2 with TRBJ2-3; no clear D gene. The CDR3 has 15 amino acids. From germline, CDR1 is SGHAT and CDR2 FQNNGV. V dropped 7 bases and J dropped 4 bases, with 18 bases sitting between them.

This clonotype was counted only a few times. The rearrangement joins TRBV18 to TRBJ2-7; maybe TRBD1 (5 bases). V gave up 4 bases and J gave up 2 bases, with 15 bases separating them. Germline V gene sequence: CDR1 KGHSH, CDR2 LQKENI. The CDR3 covers 15 residues. The CDR3 DNA reads TGTGCCAGCTCACTAAACCAGGGAAGGACCTACGAGCAGTACTTC. Residues: CASSLNQGRTYEQYF.

This clonotype was picked up a small number of times. This chain uses TRBV7-9 with TRBJ2-5, with D perhaps TRBD1 or TRBD2 (5 bases each). Trimming left V 6 bases short and J 4 bases short, with 18 bases between. Germline CDR1 SEHNR, CDR2 FQNEAQ (reference sequence). The CDR3 is 15 residues long. In DNA, the CDR3 is TGTGCCAGCAGATCCCCGAGGGACCTGGGAGAGACCCAGTACTTC. Amino acid sequence: CASRSPRDLGETQYF.

A few counts support this clonotype. The CDR3 loop reads CSARKGTGVYEQYF. CDR3 DNA: TGCAGTGCCAGAAAAGGGACAGGGGTTTACGAGCAGTACTTC. The chain couples TRBV20-1 to TRBJ2-7, with TRBD1 identical over 10 bases. This CDR3 spans 14 amino acids. With 6 bases clipped from V and 4 bases from J, the junction kept 9 bases outside the gene matches. Germline values: CDR1 DFQATT, CDR2 SNEGSKA (reference sequence).

This chain links TRBV29-1 with TRBJ2-3; D is uncertain. V lost 3 bases to trimming and J lost 5 bases, with 12 bases between them. Germline CDR1 SQVTM, CDR2 ANQGSEA. The CDR3 totals 13 residues. CDR3 residues: CSVDVLFGDTQYF. CDR3 nucleotide sequence: TGCAGCGTTGACGTACTGTTTGGAGATACGCAGTATTTT.

This clonotype was found a few times. The V call is TRBV29-1, the J call TRBJ2-5; 8 nucleotides match TRBD2. The CDR3 length is 13 residues. V was clipped by 0 bases and J by 7 bases; unmatched bases: 4. From germline, CDR1 is SQVTM and CDR2 ANQGSEA. CDR3 sequence reads: CSVEDQSGRTQYF. As DNA, the CDR3 is TGCAGCGTTGAAGATCAGAGCGGGAGGACCCAGTACTTC.

This clonotype occurred many times. The CDR3 spells CASSLALRQNVGQPQHF. DNA for the CDR3: TGTGCCAGCAGCTTAGCGTTGAGACAGAACGTCGGTCAGCCCCAGCATTTT. The V call is TRBV7-8, the J call TRBJ1-5; tentatively, D is TRBD1 (5 bases). Germline CDR1 is SGHVS and CDR2 is FQNEAQ. V was trimmed by 0 bases and J by 6 bases, leaving 18 bases between them. The CDR3 has 17 residues. Supplemented by reference TRBV7-8 and TRBJ1-5, the full variable domain reads GAGVSQSPRYKVAKRGQDVALRCDPISGHVSLFWYQQALGQGPEFLTYFQNEAQLDKSGLPSDRFFAERPEGSVSTLKIQRTQQEDSAVYLCASSLALRQNVGQPQHFGDGTRLSIL.

There are many counts of this clonotype. The chain combines TRBV7-3 with TRBJ2-2, with D unresolved. V was cut by 5 bases and J by 2 bases, with 9 bases left in between. The CDR3 loop spans 14 amino acids. CDR1 is SGHTA and CDR2 is FQGTGA in the germline V gene. The CDR3, as DNA: TGTGCCAGCAGCAGCCGCTTAAACACCGGGGAGCTGTTTTTT. It yields the protein CASSSRLNTGELFF.

The chain has TRBV9 and TRBJ1-3, with TRBD1 matching over 8 bases. V was pared by 3 bases and J by 4 bases, with 6 bases of the junction left unmatched. Germline values: CDR1 SGDLS, CDR2 YYNGEE. CDR3 size: 15 residues. The CDR3 nucleotides read TGTGCCAGCAGCGCAGGACAGGGAATAGGAAACACCATATATTTT. Protein sequence: CASSAGQGIGNTIYF.